This T cell receptor beta chain originates from a study of blood T cells in healthy people across ages. This clonotype has a handful of counts. Its antigen is unknown. The authors ran a second PCR of 7 to 11 cycles using a sample-barcoded 5' primer and a J-beta primer mix. A template-switch adaptor that had 12 random nucleotides put a tag on each cDNA molecule. TCRdb analysed the 5' RACE reads with MiXCR anew, one entry per CDR3 protein. The table has 650,000 to 900,000 distinct CDR3 sequences, 62% seen once. Looked up from germline, CDR1 is ENHRY and CDR2 is SYGVKD. This CDR3 has 17 residues. V gave up 0 bases and J gave up 1 base, with 10 bases separating them. Study observations and caveats: TCR beta diversity, measured per million T cells, fell in a roughly linear way with age. Strong correlation existed between TCR beta diversity and naive T cell percentage. Higher diversity, along with more naive CD4+ cells, distinguished long-lived donors from aged donors.

V and J are TRBV10-3 and TRBJ1-6, with a weak D call TRBD1 (5 bases). This receptor was taken from a man under 40 in good health. Material for sequencing was blood. CDR3 coding DNA: TGTGCCATCAGTGAGTCCGTTGGGGGATCCTATAATTCACCCCTCCACTTT. Translated: CAISESVGGSYNSPLHF.